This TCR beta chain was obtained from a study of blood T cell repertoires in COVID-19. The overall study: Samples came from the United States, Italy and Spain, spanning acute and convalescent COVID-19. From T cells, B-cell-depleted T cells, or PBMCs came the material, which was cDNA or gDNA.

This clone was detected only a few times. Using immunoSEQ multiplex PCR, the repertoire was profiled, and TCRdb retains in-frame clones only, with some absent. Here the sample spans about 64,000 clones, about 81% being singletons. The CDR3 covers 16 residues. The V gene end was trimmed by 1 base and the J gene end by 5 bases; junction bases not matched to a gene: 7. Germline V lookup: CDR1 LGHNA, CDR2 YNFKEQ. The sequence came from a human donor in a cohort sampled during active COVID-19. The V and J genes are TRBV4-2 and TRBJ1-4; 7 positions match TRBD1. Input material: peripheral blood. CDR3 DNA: TGTGCCAGCAGCCAAGGGGCCGGGACAGAGAATGAAAAACTGTTTTTT. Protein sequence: CASSQGAGTENEKLFF.